The 5 T cell receptor beta chains below all came from one sample that was sequenced in a study of blood T cells in healthy people across ages. Alongside a J-beta primer mix, a sample-barcoded 5' primer served in a second PCR lasting about 7 to 11 cycles. TCRdb called the 5' RACE reads again in MiXCR, with one record for every CDR3 protein. The sample shows roughly 1.4 million distinct CDR3 sequences, around 59% of them seen only once. The specimen sequenced was blood. These receptors all stem from a man aged 18 to 30 in good health.

The chain is built from TRBV20-1 and TRBJ2-5; no clear D. The CDR3 consists of 13 residues. Germline CDR1 reads DFQATT; CDR2 reads SNEGSKA (reference sequence). Trimming removed 0 bases from V and 0 bases from J, with 5 bases in between. The CDR3 coding sequence is TGCAGTGCTAGAGAAGGTTACCAAGAGACCCAGTACTTC. Its protein product is CSAREGYQETQYF.

This chain uses TRBV5-1 with TRBJ2-2; D might be TRBD2 (6 bases). The V gene lost 3 bases and the J gene lost 1 base, with 19 bases spanning the gap. Germline loops: CDR1 SGHRS, CDR2 YFSETQ. The CDR3 spans 18 residues. The DNA of the CDR3 is TGCGCCAGCAGCTCACGACCCGGGACGGAGGGGAACACCGGGGAGCTGTTTTTT. This gives the protein CASSSRPGTEGNTGELFF. The entire variable domain, with the rest obtained from reference TRBV5-1 and TRBJ2-2, is as follows: KAGVTQTPRYLIKTRGQQVTLSCSPISGHRSVSWYQQTPGQGLQFLFEYFSETQRNKGNFPGRFSGRQFSNSRSEMNVSTLELGDSALYLCASSSRPGTEGNTGELFFGEGSRLTVL.

This clonotype was observed a few times. The rearrangement links TRBV29-1 to TRBJ1-4; 7 nucleotides agree with TRBD1. This CDR3 has 12 amino acids. The ends lost 5 bases at V and 5 bases at J; junction bases unmatched: 2. Germline lookup yields CDR1 SQVTM and CDR2 ANQGSEA. Here the CDR3 reads CSVRGQNEKLFF. Here the CDR3 DNA reads TGCAGCGTTCGGGGACAGAATGAAAAACTGTTTTTT.

This rearrangement joins TRBV29-1 to TRBJ1-1; 7 nucleotides align to TRBD1. J lost 4 bases, V lost 5 bases, and 7 bases had no gene match. The CDR3 is made up of 13 amino acids. Germline V gene sequence: CDR1 SQVTM, CDR2 ANQGSEA. CDR3 DNA sequence: TGCAGCGTTCACCAGGGGGGAGGCACTGAAGCTTTCTTT. This translates into CSVHQGGGTEAFF. Complete variable domain (other parts from reference TRBV29-1 and TRBJ1-1): SAVISQKPSRDICQRGTSLTIQCQVDSQVTMMFWYRQQPGQSLTLIATANQGSEATYESGFVIDKFPISRPNLTFSTLTVSNMSPEDSSIYLCSVHQGGGTEAFFGQGTRLTVV.

This clonotype has only a few counts. The chain is built from TRBV29-1 and TRBJ2-1; 7 nucleotides agree with TRBD1. The CDR3 consists of 11 residues. V dropped 7 bases and J dropped 7; count of bases not matched to a gene: 4. Per the germline V gene, CDR1 is SQVTM and CDR2 is ANQGSEA. The CDR3 nucleotides read TGCAGCGGACAGGGTTATAATGAGCAGTTCTTC. Translation: CSGQGYNEQFF.